The 16 T cell receptor beta chains given below trace back to one sample, sequenced in a study of cytotoxic CD8 clonotypes in ibrutinib-treated CLL. Assay used: immunoSEQ multiplex PCR; TCRdb lists only in-frame clones, some missing. The sample yields about 130,000 clones, around 84% seen once. The sample here was PBMCs, taken after 24 months of ibrutinib treatment. Receptors originate from a human donor with chronic lymphocytic leukemia.

This clone was seen once. The genes are TRBV2 and TRBJ1-3; D gene uncertain. Trimming took 1 base from V and 0 from J, leaving 16 bases between them. CDR1 and CDR2 from the germline V gene are SNHLY and FYNNEI. The CDR3 has 18 amino acids. CDR3 residues: CASSEEGMILLSGNTIYF. The CDR3 nucleotides are TGTGCCAGCAGTGAAGAGGGAATGATTCTACTCTCTGGAAACACCATATATTTT. Based on the CDR3 plus reference TRBV2 and TRBJ1-3, the full variable domain is EPEVTQTPSHQVTQMGQEVILRCVPISNHLYFYWYRQILGQKVEFLVSFYNNEISEKSEIFDDQFSVERPDGSNFTLKIRSTKLEDSAMYFCASSEEGMILLSGNTIYFGEGSWLTVV.

This clone was seen a handful of times. The chain recombines TRBV19 with TRBJ1-6; unclear D gene. Germline V CDR1 and CDR2: LNHDA, SQIVND (reference sequence). V was shortened by 5 bases and J by 0 bases, with 20 bases between the two germline ends. The CDR3 covers 19 residues. Here the CDR3 DNA reads TGTGCCAGTAGTCCCCTCAGGAACGAAAAGAGCTCCTATAATTCACCCCTCCACTTT. Protein: CASSPLRNEKSSYNSPLHF.

The V gene is TRBV27, the J gene TRBJ2-2, with D possibly being TRBD1 or TRBD2 (5 bases each). This CDR3 is built from 16 residues. Germline V gene lookup returns CDR1 MNHEY and CDR2 SMNVEV (reference sequence). V lost 6 bases and J lost 1, with 15 bases in between. Written as DNA, the CDR3 is TGTGCCAGCAGCTCCTCCGGGACGGTGAACACCGGGGAGCTGTTTTTT. This encodes CASSSSGTVNTGELFF.

Written as DNA, the CDR3 is TGTGCCAGCAGCTTCGTCGGCCGGGCGAATGAGCAGTTCTTC. It specifies CASSFVGRANEQFF. The rearrangement links TRBV7-8 to TRBJ2-1; D uncertain. CDR3 length equals 14 residues. Trimming shortened V by 3 bases and J by 7 bases, and 13 bases separated the two germline ends. CDR1 SGHVS and CDR2 FQNEAQ come from the germline V gene.

This sequence joins TRBV30 and TRBJ1-6; D perhaps matches TRBD1 (5 bases). Germline CDR1 is GTSNPN and CDR2 is SVGIG (reference sequence). The CDR3 runs 18 residues. Deletions cut 0 bases from V and 0 bases from J, with 15 bases between. The CDR3 protein is CAWSVGGLLSSYNSPLHF. CDR3 in DNA: TGTGCCTGGAGTGTGGGGGGACTTCTGAGCTCCTATAATTCACCCCTCCACTTT.

The genes are TRBV10-3 and TRBJ1-3; possibly TRBD1 for D (5 bases). The CDR3 has 13 amino acids. Trimming took off 8 bases at V and 1 base at J, with 9 bases between the two ends. The germline CDR1 and CDR2 sequences are ENHRY and SYGVKD. The CDR3 coding sequence is TGTGCCATCGCGGGGGTATCTGGAAACACCATATATTTT. Translating gives CAIAGVSGNTIYF.

The chain is built from TRBV10-3 and TRBJ1-2; unclear D gene. There are 11 residues in the CDR3. Germline values: CDR1 ENHRY, CDR2 SYGVKD. With 4 bases removed from V and 5 bases from J, the gap between germline ends came to 5 bases. CDR3 nucleotide sequence: TGTGCCATCAGTGGTTCTTATGGCTACACCTTC. This sequence encodes CAISGSYGYTF.

The chain couples TRBV27 to TRBJ2-7; 10 bases map to TRBD2. V shed 0 bases, J shed 6 bases, and the junction held 5 bases outside the gene matches. This CDR3 region has 15 residues. Germline CDR1 is MNHEY and CDR2 is SMNVEV (reference sequence). The CDR3: CASSLSSSGGSEQYF. The CDR3 region has the DNA TGTGCCAGCAGTTTATCTTCTAGCGGGGGCTCCGAGCAGTACTTC.

The rearrangement uses TRBV4-1 and TRBJ1-3; D perhaps matches TRBD1 (5 bases). Trimming removed 1 base at V and 9 bases at J, with 13 bases between. The CDR3 has 14 amino acids. Germline CDR1 reads MGHRA; CDR2 reads YSYEKL. The CDR3 DNA sequence: TGCGCCAGCAGCCAAGTGAACGGGGGAGGCACCATATATTTT. It codes for CASSQVNGGGTIYF.

This chain connects TRBV7-9 to TRBJ1-2, with 10 nucleotides matching TRBD1. The CDR3 has 14 residues. Per the germline V gene, CDR1 is SEHNR and CDR2 is FQNEAQ (reference sequence). The J segment lost 4 bases and the V segment lost 5 bases, leaving 4 bases of the junction unmatched. The DNA for the CDR3 is TGTGCCAGCAGCCGGACAGGGGGTTTCTATGGCTACACCTTC. The encoded protein is CASSRTGGFYGYTF. Together with reference TRBV7-9 and TRBJ1-2, the CDR3 gives the full variable domain: DTGVSQNPRHKITKRGQNVTFRCDPISEHNRLYWYRQTLGQGPEFLTYFQNEAQLEKSRLLSDRFSAERPKGSFSTLEIQRTEQGDSAMYLCASSRTGGFYGYTFGSGTRLTVV.

The V call is TRBV28, the J call TRBJ2-5; 9 bases fit TRBD1. The CDR3 is made up of 17 amino acids. The V gene end was trimmed by 4 bases and the J gene end by 5 bases; junction bases not matched to a gene: 14. CDR1 is MDHEN, CDR2 SYDVKM, per germline. As DNA, the CDR3 is TGTGCCAGCAGTTCCCCACAGGGGGCTCCCAATTGGGAGACCCAGTACTTC. The encoded protein is CASSSPQGAPNWETQYF.

By share, this clone counts as medium-sized (0.01 to 0.1%). The rearrangement uses TRBV6-5 and TRBJ1-4, with no clear D. Germline CDR1 and CDR2: MNHEY and SVGAGI. The V and J ends lost 8 bases and 4 bases respectively, with 14 bases between them. CDR3 length: 14 amino acids. The CDR3: CASRTSGSNEKLFF. CDR3 coding DNA: TGTGCCAGCCGGACCAGCGGGAGTAATGAAAAACTGTTTTTT.

The chain joins TRBV6-6 to TRBJ2-1; D possibly corresponds to TRBD1 (5 bases). Trimming shortened V by 2 bases and J by 0 bases, and 11 bases separated the two germline ends. The germline V gene encodes CDR1 MNHNY and CDR2 SVGAGI (reference sequence). The CDR3 runs 16 residues. The CDR3 is CASSYGAGRSYNEQFF. The CDR3 DNA sequence: TGTGCCAGCAGTTACGGGGCAGGGCGCTCCTACAATGAGCAGTTCTTC.

V gene TRBV30 combines with J gene TRBJ1-1; D remains ambiguous. CDR3 size: 14 residues. Germline loops: CDR1 GTSNPN, CDR2 SVGIG (reference sequence). The V and J ends lost 4 bases and 1 base respectively, with 13 bases between them. The CDR3 here is CAWTVRGPNTEAFF. CDR3 coding DNA: TGTGCCTGGACCGTCCGAGGGCCGAACACTGAAGCTTTCTTT.

The V gene is TRBV27, the J gene TRBJ2-7; 7 positions match TRBD2. The CDR3 is 16 amino acids. V shed 3 bases and J 0 bases; nucleotides not matched to a gene: 8. CDR1 is MNHEY and CDR2 is SMNVEV in the germline V gene (reference sequence). The CDR3, as DNA: TGTGCCAGCAGTTTTTTGGGAGCGGGGCCCTCCTACGAGCAGTACTTC. This encodes CASSFLGAGPSYEQYF.

This clone appeared once. The V and J genes are TRBV28 and TRBJ1-2, with a weak D call TRBD1 (6 bases). CDR1 is MDHEN and CDR2 is SYDVKM in the germline V gene. V was trimmed by 5 bases and J by 6 bases, leaving 16 bases between them. The CDR3 is 14 amino acids. CDR3 in DNA: TGTGCCAGCAGTCTATACAGGGATCGAGATGGCTACACCTTC. As protein: CASSLYRDRDGYTF.